The rows below give T cell receptor beta chains drawn from one sample of a study of response to subunit inactivated influenza vaccine. TCRdb ran MiXCR on the RT-PCR reads and lists one entry per CDR3 protein. The sample lists 600,000 to 700,000 distinct CDR3 sequences, 14% occurring once. Sequences were derived from PBMCs from blood, sampled 14 days before vaccination. These receptors came from a man aged 50-59 years who received an inactivated influenza vaccine. Both conserved end residues are part of each CDR3. The order of the fields is CDR3 length, V gene, J gene, CDR3 protein.

15	TRBV27	TRBJ2-5	CASSFSPGSGETQYF
13	TRBV18	TRBJ1-1	CASSPGMNTEAFF
13	TRBV27	TRBJ2-7	CASSSGASLEQYF
15	TRBV2	TRBJ2-7	CASRKDRDPTYEQYF
17	TRBV3-1	TRBJ2-7	CASSQEIGSGASYEQYF
17	TRBV20-1	TRBJ2-5	CSARDLLAGGHQETQYF
19	TRBV20-1	TRBJ2-7	CSARDPPPDTSAYSYEQYF
14	TRBV5-5	TRBJ1-5	CASSLVGGAEPQHF
15	TRBV5-1	TRBJ2-7	CASLPGGSPSYEQYF
15	TRBV6-1	TRBJ2-2	CASSDRFLGTGELFF